The table lists the clone carrying this T cell receptor beta chain with many counts. Its antigen is still unknown. The sample belongs to a study of T cell repertoires in cytomegalovirus infection. Study-wide context: Recently identified HLA-C-restricted and well-studied HLA-B-restricted CMV epitopes were used. Evidence of both CMV infection and a matching HLA type came from public TCR beta signatures.

The germline CDR1 and CDR2 sequences are DFQATT and SNEGSKA (reference sequence). This CDR3 contains 20 residues. V lost 4 bases to trimming and J lost 0 bases; unmatched junction nucleotides: 17. TCRdb itself ran the reads through MiXCR, one entry per CDR3 protein. The sample records 20,000 to 25,000 distinct CDR3 sequences, around two fifths being singletons. The study's findings and limits: Dominating the ex vivo response were HLA-C-restricted CMV-specific TCR beta clonotypes.

The gene calls are TRBV20-1 and TRBJ2-4, with TRBD2 matching over 11 bases. The sequencing used CD8+ T cells from cultured PBMCs, collected from culture after CMV antigen stimulation. The source is a human donor in good health (CMV status not recorded). Some clones in this sample may be carry-over from other donors' samples. The CDR3 protein is CSATRGLADSMILAKNIQYF. The CDR3 nucleotides read TGCAGTGCTACCCGGGGACTAGCGGATTCAATGATCCTAGCCAAAAACATTCAGTACTTC.